Listed below are T cell receptor beta chains from one sample, sequenced in a study of blood T cell repertoires in COVID-19. Generated by immunoSEQ multiplex PCR, the TCRdb table keeps only in-frame clones and is missing some. This table has under 300,000 clones, about 85% appearing once. What was sequenced was PBMCs or T cells enriched from blood (not recorded which). These receptors were collected from a woman between 45 and 65 years old who had been exposed to COVID-19. Each CDR3 is given with its conserved first and last residue. A D gene is named only where the DNA matches it firmly. Where a row states a size, it is once, few, many or the class of an expanded clone; other rows omit it.

d_call | clone_size | j_call | v_call | cdr3_nt | cdr3_aa
- | - | TRBJ2-2 | TRBV28 | TGTGCCAGCACCCCTTCCGGGGTGGGGTCCGGGGAGCTGTTTTTT | CASTPSGVGSGELFF
- | - | TRBJ2-6 | TRBV18 | TGTGCCAGCTCTCCGCAGTACTCTGGGGCCAACGTCCTGACTTTC | CASSPQYSGANVLTF
- | - | TRBJ1-2 | TRBV27 | TGTGCCAGCAGTCCCTACAGGGAAACTAACTATGGCTACACCTTC | CASSPYRETNYGYTF
- | once | TRBJ1-1 | TRBV14 | TGTGCCAGCAGCCAAGATCGGCCCCGGGGTACTGAAGCTTTCTTT | CASSQDRPRGTEAFF
- | - | TRBJ2-4 | TRBV28 | TGTGCCAGCAGTTTTCCGAAAAACATTCAGTACTTC | CASSFPKNIQYF
TRBD1 | - | TRBJ1-1 | TRBV12-3/TRBV12-4 | TGTGCCAGCAAAACAGGGGAGAACACTGAAGCTTTCTTT | CASKTGENTEAFF
TRBD1 | once | TRBJ1-2 | TRBV7-2 | TGTGCCAGCAGCTTAGGAGGACAGGGTAACTATGGCTACACCTTC | CASSLGGQGNYGYTF
TRBD2 | - | TRBJ2-5 | TRBV5-1 | TGCGCCAGCAGGGGGGAGGGTTCGCAGACCCAGTACTTC | CASRGEGSQTQYF
- | - | TRBJ1-1 | TRBV15 | TGTGCCACCAGCCCCGGGATTCTCGCTGAAGCTTTCTTT | CATSPGILAEAFF
- | - | TRBJ1-2 | TRBV5-6 | TGTGCCAGCAGTCCTTGGACAGAGCAAGACTATGGCTACACCTTC | CASSPWTEQDYGYTF
- | few | TRBJ1-5 | TRBV12-3/TRBV12-4 | TGTGCCAGCAGTTTGCGGAGAGATCAGCCCCAGCATTTT | CASSLRRDQPQHF
TRBD2 | - | TRBJ2-5 | TRBV27 | TGTGCCAGCAGTCCTAGCGGTTGGGGGACCCAGTACTTC | CASSPSGWGTQYF
- | - | TRBJ1-3 | TRBV7-2 | TGTGCCAGCAGCTTAAGACAGCCAAACACCATATATTTT | CASSLRQPNTIYF
- | - | TRBJ2-7 | TRBV5-4 | TGTGCCAGCAGCTTGGAAGTAGGACAGATAATGTTC | CASSLEVGQIMF
- | - | TRBJ1-2 | TRBV7-8 | TGTGCCAGCAGCTTGGTACAGGGCGGGGGCTACACCTTC | CASSLVQGGGYTF
TRBD1 | - | TRBJ1-2 | TRBV9 | TGTGCCAGCAGCAGAACCGGGACAGGGAACGAGGAAGGCTACACCTTC | CASSRTGTGNEEGYTF
- | once | TRBJ2-2 | TRBV6-5 | TGTGCCAGCAGGGTAGGAGACACCGGGGAGCTGTTTTTT | CASRVGDTGELFF
TRBD1 | once | TRBJ2-7 | TRBV7-6 | TGTGCCAGCAGCTTAGAGCCGGGACAGGGGGCCTACGAGCAGTACTTC | CASSLEPGQGAYEQYF
- | - | TRBJ2-3 | TRBV5-1 | TGCGCCAGCAGCTTGGAGCTAGAAGTGGATACGCAGTATTTT | CASSLELEVDTQYF
- | - | TRBJ1-1 | TRBV21-1 | TGTGCCAGCAGCCCAGACGAGGTTCTCGCTGAAGCTTTCTTT | CASSPDEVLAEAFF
- | once | TRBJ1-1 | TRBV15 | TGTGCCACCAGCAGAGAGCGGGGAACCACTGAAGCTTTCTTT | CATSRERGTTEAFF
TRBD2 | - | TRBJ2-1 | TRBV4-3 | TGCGCCAGCAGCCGCTACGGGACTAGCGGGGGTAATGAGCAGTTCTTC | CASSRYGTSGGNEQFF
- | - | TRBJ1-1 | TRBV27 | TGTGCCAGCAGTTTGACAGGCCGAGCCCTATCAAACGGTATATCTATCTTCTTT | CASSLTGRALSNGISIFF
TRBD1 | - | TRBJ1-2 | TRBV2 | TGTGCCAGCAGTGTGGGACAGGGGGGCTTTGGCTACACCTTC | CASSVGQGGFGYTF
TRBD1 | few | TRBJ1-6 | TRBV5-1 | TGCGCCAGCAGCTCCGGGACAGGGACAAATTCACCCCTCCACTTT | CASSSGTGTNSPLHF
TRBD2 | - | TRBJ2-7 | TRBV3-1/TRBV3-2 | TGTGCCAGCAGCCCTCACGGCCTAGCGGGGGTGATCTACGAGCAGTACTTC | CASSPHGLAGVIYEQYF
- | once | TRBJ2-1 | TRBV5-4 | TGTGCCAGCAGCTTGGACGGCCCGCGGGAGCAGTTCTTC | CASSLDGPREQFF
TRBD1 | - | TRBJ2-5 | TRBV11-2 | TGTGCCAGCAGCTTAGAGACAGGGTCTGTGGAGACCCAGTACTTC | CASSLETGSVETQYF
- | - | TRBJ1-1 | TRBV18 | TGTGCCAGCTCAAAGGACAGATCTACGAACACTGAAGCTTTCTTT | CASSKDRSTNTEAFF
- | - | TRBJ2-7 | TRBV12-2 | TGTGCAAGTCGCTCCCCCGACAGGGGCCACGAGCAGTACTTC | CASRSPDRGHEQYF
- | - | TRBJ2-6 | TRBV6-5 | TGTGCCACCCCGGAGGGCCCAACTGGGGCCAACGTCCTGACTTTC | CATPEGPTGANVLTF
TRBD1 | - | TRBJ1-2 | TRBV14 | TGTGCCAGCAGCCAAGTGGGGACAGGGCCATATGGCTACACCTTC | CASSQVGTGPYGYTF
- | - | TRBJ2-2 | TRBV7-9 | TGTGCCAGCAGCCGGACACCGAACACCGGGGAGCTGTTTTTT | CASSRTPNTGELFF
- | - | TRBJ1-1 | TRBV18 | TGTGCCAGCTCACCATCGGGGCAGGGGACAAGGAACACTGAAGCTTTCTTT | CASSPSGQGTRNTEAFF
- | few | TRBJ1-3 | TRBV6-1 | TGTGCCAGCAGTGGGTCGGCAGGAAGACCTGGAAACACCATATATTTT | CASSGSAGRPGNTIYF
TRBD1 | - | TRBJ1-1 | TRBV6-1 | TGTGCCAGCAGTGAAGCGCAAATAGGGGGCCGGACTGAAGCTTTCTTT | CASSEAQIGGRTEAFF
- | - | TRBJ2-5 | TRBV5-4 | TGTGCCAGCAACCCACGGGGGCAAGAGACCCAGTACTTC | CASNPRGQETQYF
TRBD1 | - | TRBJ1-1 | TRBV14 | TGTGCCAGCAGCCGAAGACAGGGGACCCTGAACACTGAAGCTTTCTTT | CASSRRQGTLNTEAFF
- | - | TRBJ2-3 | TRBV5-1 | TGCGCCAGCAGAATCGGGGATGGTACAGATACGCAGTATTTT | CASRIGDGTDTQYF
TRBD1 | once | TRBJ1-1 | TRBV5-4 | TGTGCCAGCAGCTTGGGGACAGGGTGGGCCACTGAAGCTTTCTTT | CASSLGTGWATEAFF
TRBD1 | - | TRBJ1-2 | TRBV19 | TGTGCCAGTAGGACCACAGGGGGCTATGGCTACACCTTC | CASRTTGGYGYTF
TRBD1 | - | TRBJ2-3 | TRBV6-6 | TGTGCCAGCAGTCCCCTCCCGGGACAGGGAAACACAGATACGCAGTATTTT | CASSPLPGQGNTDTQYF
TRBD1 | - | TRBJ1-5 | TRBV6-5 | TGTGCCAGCAGACCGACAGGGGGCCATCAGCCCCAGCATTTT | CASRPTGGHQPQHF
- | - | TRBJ1-1 | TRBV6-5 | TGTGCCAGCAGAGGCGCCGGTACGGGCACTGAAGCTTTCTTT | CASRGAGTGTEAFF
- | many | TRBJ1-2 | TRBV5-1 | TGCGCCAGCAGCTTATCCAGGGGAGGGTCAGGCTACACCTTC | CASSLSRGGSGYTF
- | - | TRBJ1-3 | TRBV19 | TGTGCCAGCCGGGCGGGGGCTGGAAACACCATATATTTT | CASRAGAGNTIYF
- | - | TRBJ1-5 | TRBV19 | TGTGCCAGTAGTATTATGTCAGGCAAAGGTCAGCCCCAGCATTTT | CASSIMSGKGQPQHF
TRBD1 | - | TRBJ2-4 | TRBV19 | TGTGCCAGTAGTATGGGGCGACAGGGGGTAGCCAAAAACATTCAGTACTTC | CASSMGRQGVAKNIQYF
TRBD2 | - | TRBJ2-5 | TRBV29-1 | TGCAGCGTCGCACCCGGGACTAGCGGGGAGACCCAGTACTTC | CSVAPGTSGETQYF